These T cell receptor beta chains were read from a single sample in a study of PD-L1 blockade in urothelial cancer. Method: immunoSEQ multiplex PCR; TCRdb's copy keeps in-frame clones and lacks some. The sample yields under 50,000 clones, around 90% seen once. Sequences were derived from PBMCs, sampled around atezolizumab (anti-PD-L1) treatment. The receptors were sampled from a man aged 65 to 85 with urothelial cancer. The CDR3 runs from the conserved cysteine through the conserved F or W. The D gene is left open where the match is weak. Rows may omit the clone size; those that give it use once, few, many or a size class.

D: TRBD2
size: .
V: TRBV6-5
J: TRBJ2-1
DNA: TGTGCCAGCAGTTGGGGACTAGCGGGGCGGGGTGAGCAGTTCTTC
CDR3: CASSWGLAGRGEQFF

D: TRBD2
size: .
V: TRBV5-4
J: TRBJ2-3
DNA: TGTGCCAGCAGCTTGGGGGCTAGCGGAAACACAGATACGCAGTATTTT
CDR3: CASSLGASGNTDTQYF

D: .
size: .
V: TRBV15
J: TRBJ1-2
DNA: TGTGCCACCAGCAGAGCCCCCCTGAGCTATGGCTACACCTTC
CDR3: CATSRAPLSYGYTF

D: TRBD1
size: .
V: TRBV5-1
J: TRBJ2-3
DNA: TGCGCCAGCAGCTTGGCCTTGCAGGGGGCGGGAGATACGCAGTATTTT
CDR3: CASSLALQGAGDTQYF

D: .
size: .
V: TRBV18
J: TRBJ1-1
DNA: TGTGCCAGCTCACCTCTGGACAGCATGAACACTGAAGCTTTCTTT
CDR3: CASSPLDSMNTEAFF

D: .
size: .
V: TRBV4-2
J: TRBJ2-7
DNA: TGTGCCAGCAGCCAAGTGGCAGTCGAGCAGTACTTC
CDR3: CASSQVAVEQYF

D: .
size: .
V: TRBV7-2
J: TRBJ2-7
DNA: TGTGCCAGCAGCCCGTCCGGAGACGAGCAGTACTTC
CDR3: CASSPSGDEQYF

D: .
size: .
V: TRBV25-1
J: TRBJ2-7
DNA: TGTGCCAGTAGCCCCCAATACGAGCAGTACTTC
CDR3: CASSPQYEQYF

D: .
size: .
V: TRBV5-1
J: TRBJ1-3
DNA: TGCGCCAGCAGCCCGCAATCGGGGGGAAACACCATATATTTT
CDR3: CASSPQSGGNTIYF

D: TRBD2
size: .
V: TRBV28
J: TRBJ2-7
DNA: TGTGCCAGCAGTTTCGGGGGGATGTACGAGCAGTACTTC
CDR3: CASSFGGMYEQYF

D: .
size: .
V: TRBV29-1
J: TRBJ2-1
DNA: TGCAGCGTTGAGGTTCAGGGCCCCTACAATGAGCAGTTCTTC
CDR3: CSVEVQGPYNEQFF

D: TRBD2
size: .
V: TRBV19
J: TRBJ2-1
DNA: TGTGCCAGTAGTATCTCTAGCGGGAGCTCCTACAATGAGCAGTTCTTC
CDR3: CASSISSGSSYNEQFF

D: .
size: .
V: TRBV7-9
J: TRBJ2-2
DNA: TGTGCCAGCAGCCAGTCAAACACCGGGGAGCTGTTTTTT
CDR3: CASSQSNTGELFF

D: TRBD2
size: once
V: TRBV9
J: TRBJ2-7
DNA: TGTGCCAGCAGCGTAGCCCTTGGGGGGGAAGGGTACGAGCAGTACTTC
CDR3: CASSVALGGEGYEQYF

D: .
size: .
V: TRBV5-1
J: TRBJ2-1
DNA: TGCGCCAGCAGCTTGTTGGCGGATTTCGCCTCATCGGGGGAGCAGTTCTTC
CDR3: CASSLLADFASSGEQFF

D: TRBD1
size: .
V: TRBV10-3
J: TRBJ2-7
DNA: TGTGCCATCAGTGACGGGACAGGGAGGGTTAACTTC
CDR3: CAISDGTGRVNF

D: TRBD1
size: .
V: TRBV5-1
J: TRBJ1-1
DNA: TGCGCCAGCAGCGGGACAGGGGTTATGAACACTGAAGCTTTCTTT
CDR3: CASSGTGVMNTEAFF

D: TRBD1
size: .
V: TRBV29-1
J: TRBJ2-7
DNA: TGCAGCGAGAAGGGACAGGGGTACAACGAGCAGTACTTC
CDR3: CSEKGQGYNEQYF

D: TRBD2
size: .
V: TRBV4-2
J: TRBJ2-1
DNA: TGTGCCAGCAGCCAGAAGCCGGGACTAGCGATTGATGAGCAGTTCTTC
CDR3: CASSQKPGLAIDEQFF

D: .
size: .
V: TRBV6-5
J: TRBJ2-1
DNA: TGTGCCAGCAGTTACGCGGCGGGTGAGCAGTTCTTC
CDR3: CASSYAAGEQFF